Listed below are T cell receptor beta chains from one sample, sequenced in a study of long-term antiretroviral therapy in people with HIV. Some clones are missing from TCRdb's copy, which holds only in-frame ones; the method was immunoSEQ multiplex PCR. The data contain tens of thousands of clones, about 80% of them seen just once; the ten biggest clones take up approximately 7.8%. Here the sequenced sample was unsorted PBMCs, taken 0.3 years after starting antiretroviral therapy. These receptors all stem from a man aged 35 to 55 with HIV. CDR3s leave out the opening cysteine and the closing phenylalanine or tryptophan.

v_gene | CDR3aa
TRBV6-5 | ASSYLGGASYGYT
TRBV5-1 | ASSLGQAGDTQY
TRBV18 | ASSPTSSYNEQF
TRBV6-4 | ASSALNNGNEQY
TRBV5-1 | ASSFGTGGSYNEQF
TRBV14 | ASSQWAFYEQY
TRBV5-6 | ASSLRRQQLAKNIQY
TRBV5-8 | ASSLSPGLEADTQY
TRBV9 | ASSPAVGPPTAETQY
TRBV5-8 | ASSFTDREGYGYT
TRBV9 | ASSVVSEGTEAF
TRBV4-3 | ASSQDRLDGPYGYT
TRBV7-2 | ASSLVSQGYTEAF
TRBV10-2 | ASSVGWSYEQY
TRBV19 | ASSMSGEAYEQY
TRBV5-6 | ASSFGAGNEQF
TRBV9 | ASSVGRAFYNEQF
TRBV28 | ASSWGEGYEQY
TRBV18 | ASSPVDGTDTQY
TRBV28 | ASSQWNGDTQY
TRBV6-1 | ASSETPKLHYGYT
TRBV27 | ASSSIFGTSYEQY
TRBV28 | ASSLRTGGIGTLIYEQY
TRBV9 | ASSVDWNQPQH
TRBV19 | ASSPGTSYEQY
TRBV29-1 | SVEAGVGISRT
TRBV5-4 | ASSLQGSGKLF
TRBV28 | ASNTGGTGELF
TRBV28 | ASSMDSSTDTQY
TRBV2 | ASSEEGYEAF
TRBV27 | ASSLWSGPDQPQH
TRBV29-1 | SVEDGQGGTEAF
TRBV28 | ASSDTGSGNTIY
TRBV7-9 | ALMWPVDEQF
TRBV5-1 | ASSLVQGGGNTIY
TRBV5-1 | ASSPTGVHEQY
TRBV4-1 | ASSLDGDTQY
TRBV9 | ASSVAANYGYT
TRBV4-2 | ASSQDGAGGSQNIQY
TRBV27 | ASSTHGGRSEAF
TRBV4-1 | ASSLRGAAGELF
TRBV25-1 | ASSAHNGGTEAF